The clone carrying this TCR beta chain showed up just once. CDR1 is KGHSY and CDR2 is FQNENV in the germline V gene. The CDR3 is 13 amino acids. Deletions cut 3 bases from V and 6 bases from J, with 9 bases between. These data belong to a study of OX40 agonist ivuxolimab in advanced cancers. The method was immunoSEQ multiplex PCR; TCRdb's version includes in-frame clones alone and lacks a portion of them. Of tens of thousands of clones in the sample, around 86% were seen once. The chain uses TRBV16 and TRBJ1-5; D uncertain. The sequenced sample was CD4+ or CD8+ T cells sorted from blood, obtained in a trial of the OX40 agonist ivuxolimab. The sequence was collected from an adult with an advanced solid tumor such as melanoma, head and neck, liver or kidney cancer. The CDR3: CASSQRASQPQHF. In nucleotides, the CDR3 is TGTGCCAGCAGCCAGAGGGCAAGTCAGCCCCAGCATTTT. Full variable domain (missing parts from reference TRBV16 and TRBJ1-5): GEEVAQTPKHLVRGEGQKAKLYCAPIKGHSYVFWYQQVLKNEFKFLISFQNENVFDETGMPKERFSAKCLPNSPCSLEIQATKLEDSAVYFCASSQRASQPQHFGDGTRLSIL.